Presented here are 28 T cell receptor beta chains from one specimen sequenced in a study of cytomegalovirus exposure and HLA in healthy donors. PCR involved 60 Vbeta and 13 Jbeta primers. The data were produced by immunoSEQ multiplex PCR, yet TCRdb's version contains in-frame clones alone and is incomplete. Found here are under 200,000 clones, over 70% of them singletons; the top ten hold about 7.9%. The material sequenced was PBMCs. The receptors come from a male donor in good health and CMV-seropositive.

V is TRBV27 and J is TRBJ1-2; a possible D gene is TRBD1 (5 bases). Trimming removed 4 bases at V and 4 bases at J, with 13 bases between. The CDR3 extends over 14 amino acids. The germline V gene encodes CDR1 MNHEY and CDR2 SMNVEV (reference sequence). In nucleotides, the CDR3 is TGTGCCAGCAGTTCACGTGGGGCCCCCTATGGCTACACCTTC. This translates into CASSSRGAPYGYTF.

This clone has just a few counts. Germline is not matched at one junction end, which may reflect a read error. The chain recombines TRBV5-4 with TRBJ1-3; the D gene is possibly TRBD1 (6 bases). Germline values: CDR1 SGHNT, CDR2 YYREEE (reference sequence). The CDR3 sequence is 14 residues long. The CDR3 loop reads CATSRDNSGNTIYF. In DNA form, the CDR3 reads TGTGCCACCAGCCGGGACAACTCTGGAAACACCATATATTTT. Full variable domain (missing parts from reference TRBV5-4 and TRBJ1-3): ETGVTQSPTHLIKTRGQQVTLRCSSQSGHNTVSWYQQALGQGPQFIFQYYREEENGRGNFPPRFSGLQFPNYSSELNVNALELDDSALYLCATSRDNSGNTIYFGEGSWLTVV.

This CDR3 is CASSLGQIYEQYF. In DNA, the CDR3 is TGTGCCAGCAGCTTAGGACAGATCTACGAGCAGTACTTC. The chain couples TRBV11-2 to TRBJ2-7; a possible D gene is TRBD1 (5 bases). CDR3 length: 13 residues. V lost 1 base and J 3 bases, leaving 7 bases between the germline ends. Per germline, CDR1 SGHAT and CDR2 FQNNGV.

A single count supports this clone. The chain links TRBV7-2 to TRBJ2-5, with D possibly matching TRBD2 (6 bases). Germline V gives CDR1 SGHTA, CDR2 FQGNSA. The CDR3 extends over 14 amino acids. V lost 4 bases to trimming and J lost 5 bases, with 14 bases between them. The CDR3 nucleotides read TGTGCCAGCAGCTCTCCGGGACGGGGGGAGACCCAGTACTTC. Translating it yields CASSSPGRGETQYF.

CDR3 DNA sequence: TGTGCCAGCAGCTTGGGAGGGATGATCACAGATACGCAGTATTTT. Translating it yields CASSLGGMITDTQYF. The rearrangement joins TRBV7-2 to TRBJ2-3; TRBD2 matches at 7 bases. The germline gives CDR1 SGHTA, CDR2 FQGNSA. This CDR3 is 15 amino acids long. Losses at the gene ends were 3 bases for V and 2 bases for J; bases not matched to a gene: 5.

This chain joins TRBV5-6 and TRBJ2-1, with TRBD2 matching over 10 bases. CDR3 size: 18 residues. CDR1 is SGHDT and CDR2 is YYEEEE in the germline V gene. The trim removed 1 base at V and 5 bases at J, leaving 12 bases unmatched. CDR3 in DNA: TGTGCCAGCAGCTTGTTAGCGGGGGGCTCCCCCCGAGACAATGAGCAGTTCTTC. It codes for CASSLLAGGSPRDNEQFF.

This chain links TRBV4-3 with TRBJ2-5, with D tentatively TRBD2 (6 bases). Trimming shortened V by 0 bases and J by 11 bases, and 13 bases separated the two germline ends. This CDR3 region has 13 residues. Germline V gives CDR1 LGHNA, CDR2 YSLEER. The CDR3, as DNA: TGCGCCAGCAGCCAAGATCGGGTCGGAGGGCAGTACTTC. It codes for CASSQDRVGGQYF.

V usage is TRBV27 and J usage is TRBJ1-5, with 8 positions matching TRBD1. CDR1 and CDR2 (germline): MNHEY, SMNVEV (reference sequence). J gave up 5 bases and V 3 bases, and 6 bases lay outside the gene matches. The CDR3 is 15 residues long. The CDR3, as DNA: TGTGCCAGCAGTTTTATTGGACAGGGTCATCAGCCCCAGCATTTT. This gives the protein CASSFIGQGHQPQHF.

DNA of the CDR3: TGTGCCAGCAGCTCCCGGGACTTGTCAGATACGCAGTATTTT. Translation: CASSSRDLSDTQYF. The chain joins TRBV11-3 to TRBJ2-3; D perhaps matches TRBD2 (6 bases). This CDR3 is built from 14 residues. The germline V gene has CDR1 SGHNT and CDR2 YENEEA. V was pared by 4 bases and J by 4 bases, with 12 bases between.

This clone was found a few times. The chain is built from TRBV6-1 and TRBJ1-4, with 8 bases matching TRBD1. The CDR3 totals 14 residues. Germline CDR1 MNHNS, CDR2 SASEGT. V lost 4 bases to trimming and J lost 13 bases; unmatched junction nucleotides: 11. The DNA for the CDR3 is TGTGCCAGCAGTGTAGGACAGGGAGCTATTGGACTGTTTTTT. This translates into CASSVGQGAIGLFF.

The DNA for the CDR3 is TGTGCCAGCAGCCTAAACCAGGGATTAGAAGAGCAGTACTTC. This codes for CASSLNQGLEEQYF. J is TRBJ2-7 and V is TRBV7-6; D possibly corresponds to TRBD1 (5 bases). With 5 bases removed from V and 7 bases from J, the gap between germline ends came to 18 bases. Germline-derived CDR1 and CDR2 are SGHVS and FNYEAQ. This CDR3 has 14 amino acids. Complete variable domain (other parts from reference TRBV7-6 and TRBJ2-7): GAGVSQSPRYKVTKRGQDVALRCDPISGHVSLYWYRQALGQGPEFLTYFNYEAQQDKSGLPNDRFSAERPEGSISTLTIQRTEQRDSAMYRCASSLNQGLEEQYFGPGTRLTVT.

V gene TRBV5-1 combines with J gene TRBJ1-2; 12 bases line up with TRBD1. The CDR3 is 17 residues long. J gave up 0 bases and V 4 bases, and 7 bases lay outside the gene matches. In germline, CDR1 is SGHRS, CDR2 YFSETQ. The CDR3: CASSPGTGGYTNYGYTF. The CDR3 region has the DNA TGCGCCAGCAGCCCTGGGACAGGGGGCTATACTAACTATGGCTACACCTTC.

The chain has TRBV7-3 and TRBJ2-2, with a possible D match to TRBD2 (6 bases). The ends were cut back, 2 bases at V and 3 bases at J, with 13 bases in the middle. This CDR3 region has 16 residues. The germline V gene has CDR1 SGHTA and CDR2 FQGTGA. The CDR3, as DNA: TGTGCCAGCAGCTTAGGGGACTTCCGGGACACCGGGGAGCTGTTTTTT. This sequence encodes CASSLGDFRDTGELFF.

This clone appeared a few times. The rearrangement links TRBV5-1 to TRBJ2-3; D is unclear. V dropped 0 bases and J dropped 3 bases, with 8 bases sitting between them. The CDR3 loop spans 14 amino acids. Per germline, CDR1 SGHRS and CDR2 YFSETQ. The CDR3 region is CASSLAPATDTQYF. The CDR3 nucleotides are TGCGCCAGCAGCTTGGCTCCAGCGACAGATACGCAGTATTTT.

The rearrangement joins TRBV30 to TRBJ1-2; 8 bases map to TRBD1. The CDR3 is 12 residues long. Germline V gene sequence: CDR1 GTSNPN, CDR2 SVGIG (reference sequence). With 4 bases clipped from V and 6 bases from J, the junction kept 4 bases outside the gene matches. The CDR3 sequence is CAWKDREDGYTF. The CDR3 DNA reads as TGTGCCTGGAAGGACAGGGAGGATGGCTACACCTTC.

The chain uses TRBV1 and TRBJ2-5; the DNA was not used to check the table's D call, TRBD1. TRBV1 is a pseudogene locus. The CDR3 spans 14 residues. CDR3 region: CTQAQQGFQETQYF. Here the CDR3 DNA reads TGCACTCAAGCCCAGCAGGGCTTCCAAGAGACCCAGTACTTC.

The chain joins TRBV4-2 to TRBJ1-5; unclear D gene. Germline-derived CDR1 and CDR2 are LGHNA and YNFKEQ. V dropped 0 bases and J dropped 3 bases, with 12 bases sitting between them. The length of the CDR3 is 16 residues. As DNA, the CDR3 is TGTGCCAGCAGCCAAGAGCCGGGTACCCCCAATCAGCCCCAGCATTTT. This codes for CASSQEPGTPNQPQHF.

This sequence joins TRBV6-5 and TRBJ1-1, with 10 bases lining up with TRBD1. The length of the CDR3 is 13 residues. V lost 6 bases to trimming and J lost 7 bases; unmatched junction nucleotides: 5. Per the germline V gene, CDR1 is MNHEY and CDR2 is SVGAGI. CDR3 sequence reads: CASRDRGSGEAFF. The CDR3, as DNA: TGTGCCAGCAGGGACAGGGGGTCGGGTGAAGCTTTCTTT.

The chain carries TRBV7-9 and TRBJ1-1, with D hard to call. Deletions cut 5 bases from V and 1 base from J, with 14 bases between. This CDR3 has 15 residues. Germline CDR1 reads SEHNR; CDR2 reads FQNEAQ (reference sequence). CDR3 nucleotide sequence: TGTGCCAGCAGCCCACAGCAGCATAAGAACACTGAAGCTTTCTTT. It is translated as CASSPQQHKNTEAFF.

As regards this clone: A read error may account for a junction end that differs from germline. V is TRBV29-1 and J is TRBJ1-1; D may be TRBD1 (5 bases). The germline CDR1 and CDR2 sequences are SQVTM and ANQGSEA. The CDR3 has 11 amino acids. The CDR3 reads CGVRDYTEAFF. The CDR3 bases are TGCGGCGTCAGGGATTACACTGAAGCTTTCTTT.

The V call is TRBV18, the J call TRBJ1-2; 8 bases are shared with TRBD1. Germline V gene lookup returns CDR1 KGHSH and CDR2 LQKENI. V was pared by 2 bases and J by 4 bases, with 12 bases of the junction left unmatched. The CDR3 has 17 residues. The DNA of the CDR3 is TGTGCCAGCTCACCATCTTTAACGGACAGGGAGAGCTATGGCTACACCTTC. This encodes CASSPSLTDRESYGYTF. The full variable domain, its missing parts supplied by reference TRBV18 and TRBJ1-2, is NAGVMQNPRHLVRRRGQEARLRCSPMKGHSHVYWYRQLPEEGLKFMVYLQKENIIDESGMPKERFSAEFPKEGPSILRIQQVVRGDSAAYFCASSPSLTDRESYGYTFGSGTRLTVV.

This chain links TRBV6-6 with TRBJ2-1, with 8 bases lining up with TRBD2. The CDR3 length is 15 residues. V lost 6 bases and J lost 4; bases outside the gene matches: 8. Per germline, CDR1 MNHNY and CDR2 SVGAGI (reference sequence). CDR3 nucleotides: TGTGCCAGCAGCTCATCTAGCGGGTCTTACAATGAGCAGTTCTTC. Protein: CASSSSSGSYNEQFF.

This clone was recorded only once. The chain recombines TRBV6-1 with TRBJ2-3, with 11 positions matching TRBD2. The CDR3 is made up of 16 amino acids. Trimming at V came to 1 base and at J to 5 bases, leaving 5 bases not matched to a gene. Germline V gives CDR1 MNHNS, CDR2 SASEGT. The CDR3 sequence: CASSEVPSGGRDTQYF. DNA of the CDR3: TGTGCCAGCAGTGAAGTGCCTAGCGGGGGGAGAGATACGCAGTATTTT.

V usage is TRBV7-2 and J usage is TRBJ2-1; 7 bases are a match to TRBD1. Losses at the gene ends were 2 bases for V and 14 bases for J; bases not matched to a gene: 9. The germline gives CDR1 SGHTA, CDR2 FQGNSA. The CDR3 is 13 amino acids. The CDR3 DNA sequence: TGTGCCAGCAGCTTAATTGTCGACAGGGTGGAGTTCTTC. It is translated as CASSLIVDRVEFF.

The genes are TRBV7-9 and TRBJ1-1; D might be TRBD1 (5 bases). V shed 3 bases and J shed 2 bases, with 19 bases lying between them. This CDR3 is 17 amino acids long. Germline CDR1 reads SEHNR; CDR2 reads FQNEAQ (reference sequence). The CDR3 sequence is CASSFGLGAEGNTEAFF. CDR3 DNA: TGTGCCAGCAGCTTTGGGCTAGGGGCGGAGGGTAACACTGAAGCTTTCTTT.

The chain combines TRBV27 with TRBJ2-7; D might be TRBD2 (6 bases). V lost 5 bases and J 6 bases, leaving 23 bases between the germline ends. The CDR3 is 16 residues long. Looked up from germline, CDR1 is MNHEY and CDR2 is SMNVEV (reference sequence). DNA of the CDR3: TGTGCCAGCAGTCCCTCCCTGGGGACTTTCCGAGGCGAGCAGTACTTC. Residues: CASSPSLGTFRGEQYF.

The genes are TRBV15 and TRBJ2-7; 9 bases agree with TRBD1. The CDR3 totals 15 residues. Trimming took 3 bases from V and 2 from J; bases not matched to a gene: 5. Germline values: CDR1 LNHNV, CDR2 YYDKDF (reference sequence). For the CDR3, the DNA is TGTGCCACCAGCAGCGACAGGGGGAACACCTACGAGCAGTACTTC. Translation gives CATSSDRGNTYEQYF.

This chain connects TRBV4-1 to TRBJ2-5, with D tentatively TRBD2 (7 bases). V was pared by 6 bases and J by 5 bases, with 22 bases between. Looked up from germline, CDR1 is MGHRA and CDR2 is YSYEKL. The CDR3 has 16 residues. The CDR3 DNA reads TGCGCCAGCAGTCTTGCGGCGGGGGCGGGTTCGGAGACCCAGTACTTC. This codes for CASSLAAGAGSETQYF.